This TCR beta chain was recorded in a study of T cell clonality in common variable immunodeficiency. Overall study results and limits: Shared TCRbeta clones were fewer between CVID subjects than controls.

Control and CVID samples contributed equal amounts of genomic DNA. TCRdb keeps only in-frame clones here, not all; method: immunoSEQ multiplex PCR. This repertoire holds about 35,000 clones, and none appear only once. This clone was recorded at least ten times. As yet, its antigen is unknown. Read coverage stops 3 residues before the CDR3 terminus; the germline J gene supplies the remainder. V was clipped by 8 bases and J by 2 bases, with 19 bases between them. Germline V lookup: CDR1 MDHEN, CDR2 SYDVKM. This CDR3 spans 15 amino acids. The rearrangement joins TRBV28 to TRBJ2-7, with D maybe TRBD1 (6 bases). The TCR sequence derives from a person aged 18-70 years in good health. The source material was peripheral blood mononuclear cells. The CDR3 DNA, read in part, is TGTGCCAGCTACCCCCCGGGACACCCTCCCTACGAG. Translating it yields CASYPPGHPPYE. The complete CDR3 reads CASYPPGHPPYEQYF.